This T cell receptor (beta chain) was identified during a study of breast tumors, draining lymph nodes, adjacent tissues. Study-level points and caveats: Tumors had less TCR diversity than lymph nodes, more than nontumor tissue.

In regard to this clonotype: Its antigen is unknown.

The V end lost 4 bases, the J end lost 3 bases, and 14 bases lay between the germline ends. Germline CDR1 SGHRS, CDR2 YFSETQ. This CDR3 has 15 amino acids. TCRdb fed the multiplex PCR reads into MiXCR, producing one record per CDR3 protein. In the table there are under 20,000 distinct CDR3 sequences, approximately 42% of which are singletons. The receptor was isolated from a female donor with breast cancer. Some clones in this sample may be carry-over from other donors' samples. Material: breast tumor tissue. J is TRBJ1-3 and V is TRBV5-1, with D perhaps TRBD1 (6 bases). Written as DNA, the CDR3 is TGCGCCAGCAGCCCGGGGGGGGGCTTTGGAAACACCATATATTTT. It encodes CASSPGGGFGNTIYF. Filled out from reference TRBV5-1 and TRBJ1-3, the complete variable domain reads KAGVTQTPRYLIKTRGQQVTLSCSPISGHRSVSWYQQTPGQGLQFLFEYFSETQRNKGNFPGRFSGRQFSNSRSEMNVSTLELGDSALYLCASSPGGGFGNTIYFGEGSWLTVV.